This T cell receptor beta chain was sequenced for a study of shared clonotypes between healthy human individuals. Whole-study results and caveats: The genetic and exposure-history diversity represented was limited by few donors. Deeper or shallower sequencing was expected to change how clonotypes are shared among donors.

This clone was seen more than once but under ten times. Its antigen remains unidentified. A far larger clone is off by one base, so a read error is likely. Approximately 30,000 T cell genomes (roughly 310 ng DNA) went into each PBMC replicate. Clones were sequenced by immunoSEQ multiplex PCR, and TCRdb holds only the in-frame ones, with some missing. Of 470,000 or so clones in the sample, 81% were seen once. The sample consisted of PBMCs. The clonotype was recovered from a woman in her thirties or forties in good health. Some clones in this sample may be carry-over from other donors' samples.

The CDR3: CAWSGTRGDTQYF. CDR3 DNA sequence: TGTGCCTGGAGCGGGACTCGAGGGGATACCCAGTACTTC. The chain uses TRBV30 and TRBJ2-5; TRBD2 might be the D (6 bases). The germline gives CDR1 GTSNPN, CDR2 SVGIG (reference sequence). This CDR3 is built from 13 residues. The V and J ends lost 3 bases and 8 bases respectively, with 16 bases between them.